The subject of this entry is one T cell receptor (beta chain). The V segment lost 5 bases and the J segment 10 bases; nucleotides outside the gene matches: 8. This CDR3 comprises 13 residues. Germline CDR1 SGHTA, CDR2 FQGTGA. The data derive from a study of blood T cell repertoires in COVID-19. Sequenced by immunoSEQ multiplex PCR; TCRdb stores in-frame clones only, minus some. The sample shows 200,000 to 300,000 clones, around 84% of them seen only once. The TCR originated in a woman aged 55-75 years with COVID-19, enrolled during active disease. The chain links TRBV7-3 to TRBJ2-1; 7 bases line up with TRBD2. The sample consisted of peripheral blood. The CDR3 loop is CASSPSGIAEQFF. In nucleotides, the CDR3 is TGTGCCAGCAGCCCCAGCGGGATCGCCGAGCAGTTCTTC.